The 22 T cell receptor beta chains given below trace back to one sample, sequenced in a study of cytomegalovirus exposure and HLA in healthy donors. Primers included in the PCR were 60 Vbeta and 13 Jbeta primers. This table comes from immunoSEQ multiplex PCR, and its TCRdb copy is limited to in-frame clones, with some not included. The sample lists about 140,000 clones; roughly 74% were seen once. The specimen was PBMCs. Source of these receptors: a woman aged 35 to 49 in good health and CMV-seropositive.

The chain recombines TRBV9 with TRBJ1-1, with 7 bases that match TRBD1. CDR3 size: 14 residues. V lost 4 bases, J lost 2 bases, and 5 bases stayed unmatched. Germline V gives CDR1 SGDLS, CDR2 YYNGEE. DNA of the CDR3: TGTGCCAGCAGCTCCGGGACAGCAAACACTGAAGCTTTCTTT. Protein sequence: CASSSGTANTEAFF. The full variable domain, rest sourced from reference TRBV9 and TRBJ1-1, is DSGVTQTPKHLITATGQRVTLRCSPRSGDLSVYWYQQSLDQGLQFLIQYYNGEERAKGNILERFSAQQFPDLHSELNLSSLELGDSALYFCASSSGTANTEAFFGQGTRLTVV.

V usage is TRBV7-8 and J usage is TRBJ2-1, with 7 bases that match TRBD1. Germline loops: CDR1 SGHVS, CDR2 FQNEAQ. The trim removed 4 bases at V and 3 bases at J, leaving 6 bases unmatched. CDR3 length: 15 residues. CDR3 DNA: TGTGCCAGCAGCTCGACAGGGACACTCTACAATGAGCAGTTCTTC. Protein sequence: CASSSTGTLYNEQFF.

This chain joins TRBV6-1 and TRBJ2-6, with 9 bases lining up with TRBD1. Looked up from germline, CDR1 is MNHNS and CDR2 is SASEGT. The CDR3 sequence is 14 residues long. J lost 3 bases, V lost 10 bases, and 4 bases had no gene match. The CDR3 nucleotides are TGTGCCACCACAGGGGGCAGTGGGGCCAACGTCCTGACTTTC. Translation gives CATTGGSGANVLTF.

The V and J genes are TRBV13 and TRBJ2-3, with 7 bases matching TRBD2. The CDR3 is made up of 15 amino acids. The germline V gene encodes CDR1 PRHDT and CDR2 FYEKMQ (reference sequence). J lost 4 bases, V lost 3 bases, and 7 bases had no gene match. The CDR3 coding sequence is TGTGCCAGCAGCTTTACGGGAGGTGGGGCAGATACGCAGTATTTT. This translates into CASSFTGGGADTQYF. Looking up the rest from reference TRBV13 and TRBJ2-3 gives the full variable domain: AAGVIQSPRHLIKEKRETATLKCYPIPRHDTVYWYQQGPGQDPQFLISFYEKMQSDKGSIPDRFSAQQFSDYHSELNMSSLELGDSALYFCASSFTGGGADTQYFGPGTRLTVL.

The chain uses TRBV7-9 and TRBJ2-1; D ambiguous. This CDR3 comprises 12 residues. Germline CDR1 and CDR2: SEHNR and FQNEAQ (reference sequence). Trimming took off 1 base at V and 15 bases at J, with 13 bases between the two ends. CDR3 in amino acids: CASSLDAYSRFF. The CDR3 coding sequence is TGTGCCAGCAGCTTAGACGCCTACTCTCGGTTCTTC.

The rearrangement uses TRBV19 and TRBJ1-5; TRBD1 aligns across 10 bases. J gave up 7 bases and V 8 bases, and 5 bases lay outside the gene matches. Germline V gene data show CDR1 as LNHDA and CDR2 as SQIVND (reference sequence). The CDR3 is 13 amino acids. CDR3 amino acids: CASGQGVRQPQHF. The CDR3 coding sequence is TGTGCCAGTGGACAGGGGGTAAGGCAGCCCCAGCATTTT.

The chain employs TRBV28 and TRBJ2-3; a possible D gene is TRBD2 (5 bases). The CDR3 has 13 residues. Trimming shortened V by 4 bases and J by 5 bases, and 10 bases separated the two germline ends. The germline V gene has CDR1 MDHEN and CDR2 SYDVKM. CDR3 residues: CASSSAERDTQYF. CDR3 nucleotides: TGTGCCAGCAGTTCAGCGGAGAGAGATACGCAGTATTTT.

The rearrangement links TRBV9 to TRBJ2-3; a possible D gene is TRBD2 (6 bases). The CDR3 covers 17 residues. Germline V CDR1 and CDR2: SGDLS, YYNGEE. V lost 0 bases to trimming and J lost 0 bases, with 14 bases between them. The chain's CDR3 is CASSVEGWGTSTDTQYF. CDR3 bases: TGTGCCAGCAGCGTAGAGGGGTGGGGGACTAGCACAGATACGCAGTATTTT.

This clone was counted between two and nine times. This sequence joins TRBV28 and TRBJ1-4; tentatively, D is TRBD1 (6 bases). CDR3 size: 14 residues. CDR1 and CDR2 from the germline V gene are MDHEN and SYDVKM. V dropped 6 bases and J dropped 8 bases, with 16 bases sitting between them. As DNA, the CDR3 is TGTGCCAGCAGAGCGGGGGGCGCGCAAGAAAAACTGTTTTTT. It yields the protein CASRAGGAQEKLFF.

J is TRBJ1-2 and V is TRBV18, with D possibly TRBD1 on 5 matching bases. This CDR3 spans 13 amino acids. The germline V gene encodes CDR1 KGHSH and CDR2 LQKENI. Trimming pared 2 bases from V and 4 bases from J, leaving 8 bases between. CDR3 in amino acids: CASSPTGLYGYTF. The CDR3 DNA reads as TGTGCCAGCTCACCAACAGGCCTCTATGGCTACACCTTC.

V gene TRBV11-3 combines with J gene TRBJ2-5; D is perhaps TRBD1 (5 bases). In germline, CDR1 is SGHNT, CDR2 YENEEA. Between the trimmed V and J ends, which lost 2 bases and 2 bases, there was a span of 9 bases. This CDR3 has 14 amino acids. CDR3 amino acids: CASSLQGEQETQYF. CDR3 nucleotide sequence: TGTGCCAGCAGCTTACAGGGCGAACAAGAGACCCAGTACTTC.

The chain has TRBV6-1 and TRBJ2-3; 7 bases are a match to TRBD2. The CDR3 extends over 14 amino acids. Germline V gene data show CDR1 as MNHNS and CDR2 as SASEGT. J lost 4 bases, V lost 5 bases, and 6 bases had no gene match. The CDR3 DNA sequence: TGTGCCAGCAGTCTAACGGGGGGTCCAGATACGCAGTATTTT. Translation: CASSLTGGPDTQYF.

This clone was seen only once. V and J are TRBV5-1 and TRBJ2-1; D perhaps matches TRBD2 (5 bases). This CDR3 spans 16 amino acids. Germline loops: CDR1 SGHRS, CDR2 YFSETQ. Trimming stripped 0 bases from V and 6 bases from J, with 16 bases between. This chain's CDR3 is CASSLAVGVSSNEQFF. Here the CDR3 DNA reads TGCGCCAGCAGCTTGGCCGTCGGGGTCTCCAGCAATGAGCAGTTCTTC.

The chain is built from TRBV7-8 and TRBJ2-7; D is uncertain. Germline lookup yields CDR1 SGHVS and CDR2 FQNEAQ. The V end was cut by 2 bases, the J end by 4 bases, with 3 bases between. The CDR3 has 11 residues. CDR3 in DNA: TGTGCCAGCAGCTTACGTTACGAGCAGTACTTC. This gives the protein CASSLRYEQYF.

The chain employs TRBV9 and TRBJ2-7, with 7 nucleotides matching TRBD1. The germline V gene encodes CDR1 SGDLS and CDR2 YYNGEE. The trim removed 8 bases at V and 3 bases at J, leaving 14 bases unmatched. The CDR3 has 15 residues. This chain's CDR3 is CARNPRVTGSYEQYF. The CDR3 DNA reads TGTGCCAGGAACCCTCGCGTGACAGGGAGCTACGAGCAGTACTTC.

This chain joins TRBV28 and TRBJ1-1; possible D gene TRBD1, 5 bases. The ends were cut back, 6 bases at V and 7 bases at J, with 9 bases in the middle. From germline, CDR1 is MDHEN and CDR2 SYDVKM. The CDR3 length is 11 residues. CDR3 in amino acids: CASRSGFEAFF. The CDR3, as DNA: TGTGCCAGCAGGTCAGGGTTTGAAGCTTTCTTT.

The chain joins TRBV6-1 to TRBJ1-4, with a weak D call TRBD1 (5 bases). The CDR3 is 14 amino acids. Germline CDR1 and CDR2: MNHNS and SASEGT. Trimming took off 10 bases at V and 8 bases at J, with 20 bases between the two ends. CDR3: CAITSGGVREKLFF. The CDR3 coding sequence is TGTGCCATAACCTCGGGAGGGGTTAGGGAAAAACTGTTTTTT.

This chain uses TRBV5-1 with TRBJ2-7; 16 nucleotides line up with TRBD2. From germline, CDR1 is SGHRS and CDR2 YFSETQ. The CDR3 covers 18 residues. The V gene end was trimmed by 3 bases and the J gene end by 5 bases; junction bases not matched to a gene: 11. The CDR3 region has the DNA TGCGCCAGCAGCTACTCCGGGACTAGCGGGAGGGCGGGCGACGAGCAGTACTTC. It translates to CASSYSGTSGRAGDEQYF.

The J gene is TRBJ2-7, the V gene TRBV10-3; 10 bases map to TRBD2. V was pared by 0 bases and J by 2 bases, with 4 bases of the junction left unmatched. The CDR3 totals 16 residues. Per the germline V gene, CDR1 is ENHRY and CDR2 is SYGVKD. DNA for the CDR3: TGTGCCATCAGTGAGTCGGGGACTAGCGACACCTACGAGCAGTACTTC. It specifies CAISESGTSDTYEQYF.

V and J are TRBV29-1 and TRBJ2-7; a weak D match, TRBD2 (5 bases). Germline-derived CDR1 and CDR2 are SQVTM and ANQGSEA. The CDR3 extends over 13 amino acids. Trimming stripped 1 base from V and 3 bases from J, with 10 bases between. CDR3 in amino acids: CSVEVGGSYEQYF. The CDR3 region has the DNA TGCAGCGTTGAAGTCGGAGGTAGCTACGAGCAGTACTTC.

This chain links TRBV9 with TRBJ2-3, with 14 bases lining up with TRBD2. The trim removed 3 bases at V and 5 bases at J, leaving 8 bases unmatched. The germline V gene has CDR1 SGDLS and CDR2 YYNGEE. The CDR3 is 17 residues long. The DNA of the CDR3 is TGTGCCAGCAGCGCCGCCGGGACTAGCGGGAGAAAAGATACGCAGTATTTT. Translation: CASSAAGTSGRKDTQYF.

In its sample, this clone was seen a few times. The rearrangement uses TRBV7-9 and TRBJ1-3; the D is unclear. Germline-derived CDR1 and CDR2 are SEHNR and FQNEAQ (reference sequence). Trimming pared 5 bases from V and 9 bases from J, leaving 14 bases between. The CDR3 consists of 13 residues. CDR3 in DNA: TGTGCCAGCAGCCATAGGGAGGGCCTCACCATATATTTT. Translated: CASSHREGLTIYF.